Reported below is one T cell receptor beta chain. Only in-frame clones appear in the TCRdb table, and some are missing; sequencing was by immunoSEQ multiplex PCR. Of some 50,000 clones in the sample, around 93% were seen once. The sample originates from a study of T cell changes during pregnancy in multiple sclerosis. The CDR3 loop spans 15 amino acids. Per the germline V gene, CDR1 is SGDLS and CDR2 is YYNGEE. Trimming at V came to 7 bases and at J to 6 bases, leaving 13 bases not matched to a gene. The source of this sequence is a female donor with multiple sclerosis, enrolled in a pregnancy study. The starting material was peripheral blood, obtained after pregnancy. This rearrangement joins TRBV9 to TRBJ2-3, with 8 bases that match TRBD2. The DNA of the CDR3 is TGTGCCAGCTCTGGGACTAGGGTTCACTCCGATACGCAGTATTTT. It translates to CASSGTRVHSDTQYF.